The 30 T cell receptor beta chains below were found in one sample sequenced in a study of blood T cells in healthy people across ages. Together with a sample-barcoded 5' primer, a J-beta primer mix was included in a second PCR lasting roughly 7 to 11 cycles. TCRdb reprocessed the 5' RACE reads with MiXCR, giving one entry per CDR3 protein. Among over 950,000 distinct CDR3 sequences listed, approximately 50% were seen once. Input material: blood. The receptors derive from a woman aged 55-69 years in good health.

This chain joins TRBV7-2 and TRBJ2-2; D is unclear. The CDR3 runs 15 residues. Deletions cut 1 base from V and 2 bases from J, with 8 bases between. Germline loops: CDR1 SGHTA, CDR2 FQGNSA. Here the CDR3 DNA reads TGTGCCAGCAGCTTAGGGCTTGTAAACACCGGGGAGCTGTTTTTT. This sequence encodes CASSLGLVNTGELFF.

The CDR3 reads CSARDGAGVAQNIQYF. The CDR3 DNA reads TGCAGTGCTAGAGATGGAGCGGGAGTTGCCCAAAACATTCAGTACTTC. The V gene is TRBV20-1, the J gene TRBJ2-4; TRBD2 agrees at 8 bases. J gave up 5 bases and V 0 bases, and 9 bases lay outside the gene matches. CDR3 length: 16 residues. CDR1 DFQATT and CDR2 SNEGSKA come from the germline V gene (reference sequence).

This clonotype was observed a handful of times. The rearrangement joins TRBV20-1 to TRBJ2-1; 13 bases fit TRBD2. CDR1 and CDR2 from the germline V gene are DFQATT and SNEGSKA (reference sequence). With V trimmed by 2 bases and J by 2 bases, 9 bases remained unmatched. CDR3 length: 18 residues. CDR3 bases: TGCAGTGCTAGAACGAGGACTAGCGGGAGAACTGCCTACAATGAGCAGTTCTTC. Translated, it gives CSARTRTSGRTAYNEQFF.

The chain is built from TRBV20-1 and TRBJ1-6; 8 nucleotides agree with TRBD1. Per the germline V gene, CDR1 is DFQATT and CDR2 is SNEGSKA (reference sequence). The CDR3 loop spans 14 amino acids. After removal of 6 bases from V and 10 bases from J, the junction contained 11 bases not matched to a gene. The CDR3 region has the DNA TGCAGTGCAACCTCCCAACAGGGGGGGTCACCCCTCCACTTT. It is translated as CSATSQQGGSPLHF.

The chain uses TRBV7-2 and TRBJ1-2; tentatively, D is TRBD1 (5 bases). The CDR3 consists of 13 residues. V was cut by 4 bases and J by 9 bases, with 15 bases left in between. From germline, CDR1 is SGHTA and CDR2 FQGNSA. Written as DNA, the CDR3 is TGTGCCAGCAGCTCATGGGGCGAGGGGAGCTACACCTTC. Protein product: CASSSWGEGSYTF.

This clonotype came up a few times. The chain is built from TRBV29-1 and TRBJ2-7; possible D gene TRBD2, 5 bases. CDR3 length: 11 amino acids. Trimming stripped 7 bases from V and 6 bases from J, with 13 bases between. The germline V gene has CDR1 SQVTM and CDR2 ANQGSEA. DNA for the CDR3: TGCAGCGCACTCCGGGGTCCCGAGCAGTACTTC. This translates into CSALRGPEQYF.

This sequence joins TRBV27 and TRBJ1-2; TRBD1 is a possible D gene (5 bases). This CDR3 contains 11 residues. Deletions cut 8 bases from V and 5 bases from J, with 9 bases between. Germline values: CDR1 MNHEY, CDR2 SMNVEV (reference sequence). The CDR3, as DNA: TGTGCCAGCCCCAGGGAGTATGGCTACACCTTC. Translating gives CASPREYGYTF.

This clonotype turned up a few times. The gene calls are TRBV18 and TRBJ2-6, with TRBD1 matching over 7 bases. This CDR3 region has 18 residues. Germline values: CDR1 KGHSH, CDR2 LQKENI. Trimming cost V 1 base and J 1 base; bases outside gene matches: 7. CDR3 nucleotides: TGTGCCAGCTCACCACAGGGGGCCGGTAGTTCTGGGGCCAACGTCCTGACTTTC. This sequence encodes CASSPQGAGSSGANVLTF.

This clonotype was recorded a few times. This chain connects TRBV5-6 to TRBJ1-5; D is undetermined. Germline assignment: CDR1 SGHDT and CDR2 YYEEEE. The CDR3 contains 14 residues. The V and J ends lost 0 bases and 0 bases respectively, with 4 bases between them. In nucleotides, the CDR3 is TGTGCCAGCAGCTTGGTACTTAGCAATCAGCCCCAGCATTTT. The encoded protein is CASSLVLSNQPQHF.

This chain uses TRBV6-1 with TRBJ1-5; tentative D call: TRBD1 (5 bases). V was cut by 3 bases and J by 4 bases, with 7 bases left in between. This CDR3 contains 13 residues. Germline V gene lookup returns CDR1 MNHNS and CDR2 SASEGT. For the CDR3, the DNA is TGTGCCAGCAGTGAGTCAGGGAATCAGCCCCAGCATTTT. It is translated as CASSESGNQPQHF.

V and J are TRBV12-3 or TRBV12-4 and TRBJ2-1; 12 nucleotides align to TRBD2. The CDR3 loop spans 13 amino acids. J lost 10 bases, V lost 6 bases, and 4 bases had no gene match. The chain's CDR3 is CASRTSGSGEQFF. The CDR3 DNA sequence: TGTGCCAGCAGGACTAGCGGGAGTGGAGAGCAGTTCTTC.

Only a few counts were recorded for this clonotype. The chain is built from TRBV29-1 and TRBJ2-1; possibly TRBD2 for D (6 bases). Germline CDR1 and CDR2: SQVTM and ANQGSEA. The CDR3 loop spans 14 amino acids. Deletions cut 4 bases from V and 4 bases from J, with 14 bases between. The CDR3 reads CSVGAGPQYNEQFF. DNA for the CDR3: TGCAGCGTTGGGGCGGGACCGCAATACAATGAGCAGTTCTTC.

This chain connects TRBV6-6 to TRBJ2-7; 7 positions agree with TRBD1. The trim removed 3 bases at V and 7 bases at J, leaving 9 bases unmatched. The CDR3 sequence is 14 residues long. CDR1 and CDR2 from the germline V gene are MNHNY and SVGAGI (reference sequence). The CDR3 is CASSYDRVEGEQYF. CDR3 DNA: TGTGCCAGCAGTTATGACAGGGTAGAGGGTGAGCAGTACTTC.

The chain carries TRBV27 and TRBJ2-5; tentatively, D is TRBD1 (6 bases). Germline CDR1 is MNHEY and CDR2 is SMNVEV (reference sequence). CDR3 length: 15 residues. The V and J ends lost 5 bases and 3 bases respectively, with 16 bases between them. The CDR3 here is CASSPTGLRKETQYF. In nucleotides, the CDR3 is TGTGCCAGCAGTCCGACAGGCCTGCGTAAAGAGACCCAGTACTTC.

CDR3 sequence: CSATLDEQYF. The CDR3 coding sequence is TGCAGTGCGACGCTGGACGAGCAGTACTTC. This chain links TRBV20-1 with TRBJ2-4; D unclear. The J call may be wrong; the DNA end is better matched by TRBJ2-7. Germline V gene data show CDR1 as DFQATT and CDR2 as SNEGSKA (reference sequence). The CDR3 loop spans 10 amino acids.

This rearrangement joins TRBV7-7 to TRBJ2-7; possibly TRBD2 for D (6 bases). V was clipped by 5 bases and J by 4 bases, with 15 bases between them. CDR1 is SSHAT, CDR2 FNYEAQ, per germline (reference sequence). The CDR3 has 14 residues. The chain's CDR3 is CASSEGTPGYEQYF. Written as DNA, the CDR3 is TGTGCCAGCAGCGAGGGGACTCCCGGGTACGAGCAGTACTTC.

The gene calls are TRBV9 and TRBJ2-5, with D hard to call. The J call may be wrong; the DNA end is better matched by TRBJ2-7. Germline V gives CDR1 SGDLS, CDR2 YYNGEE. CDR3 size: 13 residues. The CDR3 bases are TGTGCCAGCAGCGGAGATTGGATAGACGAGCAGTACTTC. Amino acid sequence: CASSGDWIDEQYF.

J is TRBJ2-3 and V is TRBV29-1, with D possibly TRBD1 on 5 matching bases. Trimming took off 3 bases at V and 1 base at J, with 8 bases between the two ends. The germline V gene has CDR1 SQVTM and CDR2 ANQGSEA. This CDR3 is built from 13 residues. This chain's CDR3 is CSVDGRGTDTQYF. In DNA, the CDR3 is TGCAGCGTTGACGGCAGGGGCACAGATACGCAGTATTTT.

In its sample, this clonotype was seen a few times. The J gene is TRBJ2-3, the V gene TRBV27, with 14 bases fitting TRBD2. The V and J ends lost 7 bases and 2 bases, in that order; junction bases with no gene match: 11. The CDR3 extends over 18 amino acids. Germline CDR1 is MNHEY and CDR2 is SMNVEV (reference sequence). This CDR3 reads CASIGTSGSGGFTDTQYF. The DNA for the CDR3 is TGTGCCAGCATTGGGACTAGCGGGAGTGGCGGTTTCACAGATACGCAGTATTTT.

J is TRBJ2-1 and V is TRBV4-1; no definite D call. Deletions cut 2 bases from V and 6 bases from J, with 17 bases between. Germline V lookup: CDR1 MGHRA, CDR2 YSYEKL. CDR3 length: 16 residues. The CDR3 DNA sequence: TGCGCCAGCAGCCAACCCGATATGGACGACATCAATGAGCAGTTCTTC. The encoded protein is CASSQPDMDDINEQFF.

Note on this clonotype: Mismatch with germline at one junction end may stem from a read error. This chain joins TRBV4-1 and TRBJ2-5; D ambiguous. The CDR3 is 13 residues long. CDR1 is MGHRA and CDR2 is YSYEKL in the germline V gene. CDR3 nucleotide sequence: TGCGTCAGCAGCCCCGACACCCAAGAGACCCAGTACTTC. It specifies CVSSPDTQETQYF.

In DNA form, the CDR3 reads TGTGCCAGCAGCTTGACAGGGACTGAAGCTTTCTTT. It yields the protein CASSLTGTEAFF. The V and J genes are TRBV7-9 and TRBJ1-1; 7 bases line up with TRBD1. Unmatched junction bases numbered 0, after V lost 3 bases and J lost 5 bases. Germline V gene data show CDR1 as SEHNR and CDR2 as FQNEAQ (reference sequence). This CDR3 is 12 amino acids long.

The chain joins TRBV27 to TRBJ2-4; 7 bases agree with TRBD1. Per germline, CDR1 MNHEY and CDR2 SMNVEV (reference sequence). This CDR3 comprises 14 residues. The ends lost 2 bases at V and 5 bases at J; junction bases unmatched: 3. CDR3 sequence reads: CASSLRGHQNIQYF. Here the CDR3 DNA reads TGTGCCAGCAGTTTAAGGGGGCACCAAAACATTCAGTACTTC.

CDR3 nucleotide sequence: TGTGCCAGCAGCTTGGGGATAGGGGGATACGAGCAGTACTTC. As protein: CASSLGIGGYEQYF. This chain uses TRBV5-5 with TRBJ2-5, with D maybe TRBD1 (6 bases). Judging by the DNA end, TRBJ2-7 fits better; the J call may be wrong. The CDR3 covers 14 residues. CDR1 is SGHKS, CDR2 YYEKEE, per germline (reference sequence).

Comments on this clonotype: Germline is not matched at one junction end, which may reflect a read error. The chain carries TRBV14 and TRBJ2-3, with TRBD2 matching over 10 bases. Looked up from germline, CDR1 is SGHDN and CDR2 is FVKESK. CDR3 size: 16 residues. CDR3 nucleotide sequence: TGTGCCCGCAGCCAGACGACTAGCGGGAGCACAGATACGCAGTATTTT. Translation: CARSQTTSGSTDTQYF.

The sample holds many counts of this clonotype. The genes are TRBV12-3 or TRBV12-4 and TRBJ2-7, with TRBD2 as a possible D gene (6 bases). The length of the CDR3 is 13 residues. V was pared by 6 bases and J by 5 bases, with 14 bases between. The CDR3 DNA reads as TGTGCCAGCAGCGGGACTTCTGTTAACGAGCAGTACTTC. This sequence encodes CASSGTSVNEQYF.

The gene calls are TRBV12-3 or TRBV12-4 and TRBJ2-7, with D perhaps TRBD2 (6 bases). Trimming pared 5 bases from V and 2 bases from J, leaving 19 bases between. The CDR3 length is 16 residues. CDR3 residues: CASSPSRGGLPYEQYF. The CDR3, as DNA: TGTGCCAGCAGTCCTAGTCGCGGAGGGCTCCCCTACGAGCAGTACTTC.

The rearrangement joins TRBV27 to TRBJ2-1; tentatively, D is TRBD1 (8 bases). Germline V CDR1 and CDR2: MNHEY, SMNVEV (reference sequence). The CDR3 is made up of 14 amino acids. V shed 5 bases and J shed 4 bases, with 12 bases lying between them. CDR3 in amino acids: CASSTGGAYNEQFF. The CDR3, as DNA: TGTGCCAGCAGTACAGGGGGGGCATACAATGAGCAGTTCTTC.

The chain is built from TRBV9 and TRBJ2-5, with D possibly matching TRBD1 (5 bases). The CDR3 has 11 amino acids. The V end was cut by 3 bases, the J end by 11 bases, with 11 bases between. Germline CDR1 SGDLS, CDR2 YYNGEE. The CDR3 nucleotides are TGTGCCAGCAGCGACAGGTTCGGACAGTACTTC. Protein product: CASSDRFGQYF. Using reference TRBV9 and TRBJ2-5 for the parts outside the CDR3, the full variable domain is DSGVTQTPKHLITATGQRVTLRCSPRSGDLSVYWYQQSLDQGLQFLIQYYNGEERAKGNILERFSAQQFPDLHSELNLSSLELGDSALYFCASSDRFGQYFGPGTRLLVL.

V usage is TRBV18 and J usage is TRBJ2-5; 7 bases fit TRBD1. Germline loops: CDR1 KGHSH, CDR2 LQKENI. This CDR3 has 14 amino acids. Losses at the gene ends were 3 bases for V and 3 bases for J; bases not matched to a gene: 4. CDR3 region: CASSPGQKKETQYF. CDR3 in DNA: TGTGCCAGCTCACCGGGACAGAAAAAAGAGACCCAGTACTTC.